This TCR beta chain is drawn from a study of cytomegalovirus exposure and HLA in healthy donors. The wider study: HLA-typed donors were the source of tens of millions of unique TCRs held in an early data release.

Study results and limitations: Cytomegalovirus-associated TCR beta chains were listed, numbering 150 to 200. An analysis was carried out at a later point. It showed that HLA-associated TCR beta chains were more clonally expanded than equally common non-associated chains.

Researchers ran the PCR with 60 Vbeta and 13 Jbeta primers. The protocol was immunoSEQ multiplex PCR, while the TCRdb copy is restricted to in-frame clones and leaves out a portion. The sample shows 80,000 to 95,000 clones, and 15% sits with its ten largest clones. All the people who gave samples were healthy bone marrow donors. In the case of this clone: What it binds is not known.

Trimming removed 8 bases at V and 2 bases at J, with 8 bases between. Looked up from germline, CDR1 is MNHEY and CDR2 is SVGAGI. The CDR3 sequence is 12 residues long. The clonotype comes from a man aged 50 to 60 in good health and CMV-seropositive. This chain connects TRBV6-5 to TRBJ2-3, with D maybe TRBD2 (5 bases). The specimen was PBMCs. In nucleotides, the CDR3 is TGTGCCAGCCGGACTCTCACAGATACGCAGTATTTT. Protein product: CASRTLTDTQYF.